The 11 T cell receptor beta chains below were found in one sample sequenced in a study of blood T cell repertoires in COVID-19. Sequencing used immunoSEQ multiplex PCR; TCRdb keeps in-frame clones, though not all of them. Seen here are more than 300,000 clones, 88% observed once, and the top ten hold about 1.2%. Sequenced input: PBMCs or T cells enriched from blood (not recorded which). Receptors originate from a woman aged 18-29 years who had recovered from COVID-19.

The chain carries TRBV19 and TRBJ1-5, with D perhaps matching TRBD1 (5 bases). V lost 7 bases to trimming and J lost 0 bases, with 13 bases between them. The length of the CDR3 is 15 residues. CDR1 is LNHDA, CDR2 SQIVND, per germline (reference sequence). The CDR3 region is CASIRTHYSNQPQHF. The CDR3 nucleotides are TGTGCCAGTATTAGGACACATTATAGCAATCAGCCCCAGCATTTT.

This chain links TRBV9 with TRBJ1-2, with 7 bases that match TRBD1. V gave up 4 bases and J gave up 4 bases; unmatched junction bases: 7. The CDR3 has 14 amino acids. Germline CDR1 is SGDLS and CDR2 is YYNGEE. This CDR3 is CASSSHRGGYGYTF. The CDR3 nucleotides are TGTGCCAGCAGCTCTCACAGGGGAGGCTATGGCTACACCTTC.

The rearrangement uses TRBV6-5 and TRBJ1-1; weak D call: TRBD1 (5 bases). Per germline, CDR1 MNHEY and CDR2 SVGAGI. The germline V and J ends were trimmed by 6 bases and 11 bases, with 13 bases remaining between them. The CDR3 is 11 residues long. The CDR3 here is CASSRAQRAFF. CDR3 nucleotides: TGTGCCAGCAGCAGGGCTCAGAGGGCTTTCTTT.

The rearrangement uses TRBV19 and TRBJ1-2; 10 bases align to TRBD1. Looked up from germline, CDR1 is LNHDA and CDR2 is SQIVND (reference sequence). The trim removed 6 bases at V and 5 bases at J, leaving 9 bases unmatched. CDR3 size: 15 residues. The CDR3 nucleotides are TGTGCCAGTAGCCCGATCGGGGACAGGGGTTATGGCTACACCTTC. Translated: CASSPIGDRGYGYTF.

The rearrangement links TRBV2 to TRBJ2-7; possibly TRBD1 for D (6 bases). The V gene lost 4 bases and the J gene lost 7 bases, with 14 bases spanning the gap. The CDR3 covers 13 residues. Germline CDR1 SNHLY, CDR2 FYNNEI. The CDR3 nucleotides are TGTGCCAGCAGTGCACAGGGTTTAGGGGAGCAGTACTTC. This sequence encodes CASSAQGLGEQYF.

V usage is TRBV5-5 and J usage is TRBJ2-2; weak D call: TRBD1 (5 bases). Germline CDR1 reads SGHKS; CDR2 reads YYEKEE (reference sequence). This CDR3 contains 14 residues. Between the trimmed V and J ends, which lost 1 base and 6 bases, there was a span of 10 bases. CDR3 protein: CASSLHWGSGELFF. The CDR3 DNA reads TGTGCCAGCAGCTTGCATTGGGGCTCCGGGGAGCTGTTTTTT.

The genes are TRBV6-5 and TRBJ2-4; 7 bases match TRBD2. Per germline, CDR1 MNHEY and CDR2 SVGAGI. Unmatched junction bases numbered 6, after V lost 1 base and J lost 3 bases. The length of the CDR3 is 16 residues. The CDR3 nucleotides read TGTGCCAGCAGTTACTTGTCTAGCGGACACAAAAACATTCAGTACTTC. Translation: CASSYLSSGHKNIQYF.

This clone occurred once. The chain combines TRBV27 with TRBJ2-5, with 11 bases identical to TRBD2. Germline V gives CDR1 MNHEY, CDR2 SMNVEV (reference sequence). The CDR3 is 16 amino acids. V shed 3 bases and J 4 bases; nucleotides not matched to a gene: 7. The CDR3 DNA is TGTGCCAGCAGTTTTGTGACTAGCGGGACCCCAGAGACCCAGTACTTC. Translation: CASSFVTSGTPETQYF.

Turning to this clone: Other DNA sequences in the sample encode the same CDR3. The rearrangement uses TRBV5-6 and TRBJ2-7; TRBD1 matches at 7 bases. From germline, CDR1 is SGHDT and CDR2 YYEEEE. V lost 2 bases to trimming and J lost 6 bases; unmatched junction nucleotides: 8. The CDR3 totals 14 residues. CDR3 DNA sequence: TGTGCCAGCAGCTTTGACAGGGCCGGCTTCGAGCAGTACTTC. Encoded protein: CASSFDRAGFEQYF.

This chain links TRBV2 with TRBJ1-3, with D hard to call. V was trimmed by 4 bases and J by 0 bases, leaving 10 bases between them. The CDR3 sequence is 15 residues long. The germline gives CDR1 SNHLY, CDR2 FYNNEI. This CDR3 reads CASSVRPSSGNTIYF. DNA of the CDR3: TGTGCCAGCAGTGTCAGGCCGAGCTCTGGAAACACCATATATTTT.

The rearrangement links TRBV19 to TRBJ2-3, with 15 bases matching TRBD2. Germline V gene lookup returns CDR1 LNHDA and CDR2 SQIVND (reference sequence). With 6 bases clipped from V and 0 bases from J, the junction kept 7 bases outside the gene matches. The CDR3 extends over 18 amino acids. The DNA of the CDR3 is TGTGCCAGTAGGGGACTAGCGGGGGGCTGGGGCAGCACAGATACGCAGTATTTT. Amino acid sequence: CASRGLAGGWGSTDTQYF. The whole variable domain, filled in from reference TRBV19 and TRBJ2-3, reads DGGITQSPKYLFRKEGQNVTLSCEQNLNHDAMYWYRQDPGQGLRLIYYSQIVNDFQKGDIAEGYSVSREKKESFPLTVTSAQKNPTAFYLCASRGLAGGWGSTDTQYFGPGTRLTVL.